The T cell receptor beta chain under discussion was sequenced for a study of cytomegalovirus exposure and HLA in healthy donors. At the level of the study: Researchers found that more than 70% of 300 to 450 genotyped donors fell within the Caucasian-associated ancestry cluster. General study points: Later analysis identified a missense DCLRE1C variant that was linked to TCR beta V- and J-gene trimming. What a later analysis showed was that several of the most significant clusters appeared linked to common viral pathogens.

In regard to this clone: As yet, its antigen is unknown.

PCR employed 60 Vbeta and 13 Jbeta primers. Authors' analysis steps: Among the unique TCR beta chains that a later analysis counted, about 84 million in all, some 10 million were shared. Here immunoSEQ multiplex PCR was the method, and the copy in TCRdb shows in-frame clones only, minus some. The V and J calls and clone size are taken from that table; D and trimming were inferred from the DNA. The table records approximately 110,000 clones, roughly three quarters of them present only once. The TCR comes from a middle-aged man in good health and CMV-seropositive. Material for sequencing was PBMCs.

In DNA form, the CDR3 reads TGCGCCAGCAGCATAGGACAGGTCGGAGGGGAGACCCAGTACTTC. This codes for CASSIGQVGGETQYF. The chain carries TRBV5-1 and TRBJ2-5, with TRBD1 as a possible D gene (7 bases). CDR3 length: 15 residues. Germline-derived CDR1 and CDR2 are SGHRS and YFSETQ. The V end lost 4 bases, the J end lost 5 bases, and 18 bases lay between the germline ends. Combining the CDR3 with reference TRBV5-1 and TRBJ2-5 gives the whole variable domain KAGVTQTPRYLIKTRGQQVTLSCSPISGHRSVSWYQQTPGQGLQFLFEYFSETQRNKGNFPGRFSGRQFSNSRSEMNVSTLELGDSALYLCASSIGQVGGETQYFGPGTRLLVL.